This paragraph reports one T cell receptor (beta chain). The antigen is not known. Measured with immunoSEQ multiplex PCR; TCRdb has only the in-frame clones, and not every one. Of 2 million to 2.5 million clones in the sample, approximately 96% were seen once. This entry is derived from a study of shared clonotypes between healthy human individuals. Trimming pared 3 bases from V and 3 bases from J, leaving 12 bases between. Germline V gene lookup returns CDR1 MNHEY and CDR2 SMNVEV (reference sequence). The CDR3 runs 14 residues. Study-wide results and limits: Against clonotypes common to all four donors, non-shared ones had lower generation probabilities.

Sequencing was performed on naive CD4+ T cells sorted from blood. Regarding subset: CD45RA+ positively selected. This TCR was recovered from a man aged 18 to 30 in good health. The V and J genes are TRBV27 and TRBJ2-7; perhaps TRBD2 as D (5 bases). The CDR3 loop reads CASSLKSGLYEQYF. CDR3 bases: TGTGCCAGCAGTTTGAAAAGCGGACTCTACGAGCAGTACTTC.